This TCR beta chain was sequenced during a study of PD-1 blockade in classical Hodgkin lymphoma. Noted time point: cycle 4 day 1 (C4D1), after less than 7 weeks of nivolumab. Every single patient, without exception, relapsed after autologous stem cell transplantation, and brentuximab vedotin exposure varied. Magnetic negative selection of thawed PBMCs yielded the CD8+ T cells. TCRdb's table, derived via immunoSEQ multiplex PCR, lists solely in-frame clones and lacks some. The sample contains 2,600 or so clones, under 70% of which appear only once. About this clone itself: The antigen is not known.

This CDR3 region has 12 residues. V was clipped by 1 base and J by 10 bases; unmatched bases: 1. From germline, CDR1 is SGHTA and CDR2 FQGNSA. Regarding the study as a whole: Healthy donors were reported to have higher baseline TCR diversity than newly diagnosed patients. The CD4+ diversity rise by C4D1 was clearest in complete responders.

The sequence was collected from a human donor with classical Hodgkin lymphoma. The chain combines TRBV7-2 with TRBJ1-1; TRBD1 matches 9 bases. Sequences were derived from CD8+ T cells from blood, sampled before the fourth cycle of nivolumab. The CDR3: CASSLGDRVAFF. DNA for the CDR3: TGTGCCAGCAGCTTAGGGGACAGGGTAGCTTTCTTT. Full variable domain (remainder filled in from reference TRBV7-2 and TRBJ1-1): GAGVSQSPSNKVTEKGKDVELRCDPISGHTALYWYRQSLGQGLEFLIYFQGNSAPDKSGLPSDRFSAERTGGSVSTLTIQRTQQEDSAVYLCASSLGDRVAFFGQGTRLTVV.